Here is one TCR beta chain with its context. The antigen is not known. Expressed TCRB transcripts were sequenced, since all the RNA that had been isolated was reverse transcribed. The data were produced by immunoSEQ multiplex PCR, yet TCRdb's version contains in-frame clones alone and is incomplete. The sample includes approximately 730,000 clones, roughly an eighth of them seen just once. This entry comes from a study of beta chain features in type 1 diabetes. Sampling consisted of one heparinised blood draw per donor, averaging about 110 mL. Study observations and caveats: Shorter TCRB CDR3s, moderately but significantly so, marked every one of the four CD4+ subsets in Type 1 diabetes patients. A cDNA-based sequencing approach could over-represent cells with high TCR expression. Across patients, naive, central memory and Treg TCRB repertoires exhibited apparently greater similarity than was observed across healthy donors.

From germline, CDR1 is SNHLY and CDR2 FYNNEI. This CDR3 has 13 amino acids. The V end lost 7 bases, the J end lost 6 bases, and 15 bases lay between the germline ends. Sequencing input: naive CD4+ T cells from blood. The source is a man younger than 35 with type 1 diabetes. This chain connects TRBV2 to TRBJ1-2, with D hard to call. CDR3 nucleotides: TGTGCCAGCACCAGGTACTCCCCCGATGGCTACACCTTC. It is translated as CASTRYSPDGYTF.